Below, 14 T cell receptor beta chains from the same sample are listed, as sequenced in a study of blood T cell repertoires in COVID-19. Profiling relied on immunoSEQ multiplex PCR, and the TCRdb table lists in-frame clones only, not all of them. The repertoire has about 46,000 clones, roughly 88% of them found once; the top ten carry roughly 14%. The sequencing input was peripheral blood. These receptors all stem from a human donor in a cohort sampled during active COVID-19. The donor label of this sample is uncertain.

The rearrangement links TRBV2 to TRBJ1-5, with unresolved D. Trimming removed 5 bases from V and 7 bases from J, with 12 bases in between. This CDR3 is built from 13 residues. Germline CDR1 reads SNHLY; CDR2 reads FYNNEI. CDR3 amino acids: CASSSPEEQPQHF. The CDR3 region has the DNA TGTGCCAGCAGTTCCCCTGAGGAACAGCCCCAGCATTTT.

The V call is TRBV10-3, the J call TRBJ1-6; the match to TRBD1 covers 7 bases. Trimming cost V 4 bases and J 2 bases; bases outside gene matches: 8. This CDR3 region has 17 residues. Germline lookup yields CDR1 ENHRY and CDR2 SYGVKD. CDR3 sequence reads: CAISVDPTGAYNSPLHF. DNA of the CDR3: TGTGCCATCAGTGTTGACCCCACAGGGGCCTATAATTCACCCCTCCACTTT.

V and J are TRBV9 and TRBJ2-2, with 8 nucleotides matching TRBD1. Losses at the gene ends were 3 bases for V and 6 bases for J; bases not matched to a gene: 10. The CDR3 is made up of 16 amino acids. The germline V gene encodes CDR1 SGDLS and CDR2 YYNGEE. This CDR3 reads CASSGRTGSGAGELFF. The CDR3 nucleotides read TGTGCCAGCAGCGGAAGGACAGGGAGTGGGGCCGGGGAGCTGTTTTTT. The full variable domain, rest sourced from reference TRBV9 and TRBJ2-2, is DSGVTQTPKHLITATGQRVTLRCSPRSGDLSVYWYQQSLDQGLQFLIQYYNGEERAKGNILERFSAQQFPDLHSELNLSSLELGDSALYFCASSGRTGSGAGELFFGEGSRLTVL.

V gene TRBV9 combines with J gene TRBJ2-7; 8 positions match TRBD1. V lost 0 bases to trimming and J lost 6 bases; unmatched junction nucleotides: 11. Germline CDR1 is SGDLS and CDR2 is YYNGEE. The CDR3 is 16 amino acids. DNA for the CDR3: TGTGCCAGCAGCGTAGGGCAGCGTCAGGGGGCTAGCGAGCAGTACTTC. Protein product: CASSVGQRQGASEQYF.

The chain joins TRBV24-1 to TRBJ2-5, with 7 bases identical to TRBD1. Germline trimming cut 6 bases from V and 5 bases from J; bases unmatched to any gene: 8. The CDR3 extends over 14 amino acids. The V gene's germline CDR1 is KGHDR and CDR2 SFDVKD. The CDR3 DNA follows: TGTGCCACCAGTCCGGCCAGGGGGTCGGAGACCCAGTACTTC. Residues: CATSPARGSETQYF.

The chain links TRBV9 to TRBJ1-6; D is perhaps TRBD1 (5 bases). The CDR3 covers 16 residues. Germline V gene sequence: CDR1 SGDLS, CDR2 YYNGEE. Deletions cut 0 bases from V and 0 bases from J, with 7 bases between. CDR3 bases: TGTGCCAGCAGCGTAGGCGGGGGCTCCTATAATTCACCCCTCCACTTT. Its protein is CASSVGGGSYNSPLHF.

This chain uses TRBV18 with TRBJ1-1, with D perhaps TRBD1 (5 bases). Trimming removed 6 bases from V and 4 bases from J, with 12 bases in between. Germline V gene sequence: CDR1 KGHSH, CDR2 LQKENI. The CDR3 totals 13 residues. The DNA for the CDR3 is TGTGCCAGCTCTGGACAAGGAAGCACTGAAGCTTTCTTT. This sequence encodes CASSGQGSTEAFF.

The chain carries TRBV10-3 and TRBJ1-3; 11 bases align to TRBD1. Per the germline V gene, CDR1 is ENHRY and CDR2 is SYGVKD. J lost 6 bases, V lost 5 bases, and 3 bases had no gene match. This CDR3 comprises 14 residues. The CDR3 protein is CAISRGQGENTIYF. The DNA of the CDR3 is TGTGCCATCAGTAGGGGACAGGGGGAAAACACCATATATTTT.

The CDR3 sequence: CASSQAPGISGANVLTF. In nucleotides, the CDR3 is TGTGCCAGCAGCCAAGCCCCAGGGATCTCTGGGGCCAACGTCCTGACTTTC. This chain links TRBV3-1 (or the pseudogene TRBV3-2) with TRBJ2-6; weak D call: TRBD1 (5 bases). Germline values: CDR1 LGHDT, CDR2 YNNKEL (reference sequence). Trimming took 1 base from V and 0 from J, leaving 10 bases between them. The CDR3 runs 17 residues.

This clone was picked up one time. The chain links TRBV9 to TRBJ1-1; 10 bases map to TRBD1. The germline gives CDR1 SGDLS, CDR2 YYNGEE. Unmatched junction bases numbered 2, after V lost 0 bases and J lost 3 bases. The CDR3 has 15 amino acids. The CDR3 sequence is CASSVEGQGYTEAFF. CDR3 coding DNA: TGTGCCAGCAGCGTAGAGGGACAGGGGTACACTGAAGCTTTCTTT.

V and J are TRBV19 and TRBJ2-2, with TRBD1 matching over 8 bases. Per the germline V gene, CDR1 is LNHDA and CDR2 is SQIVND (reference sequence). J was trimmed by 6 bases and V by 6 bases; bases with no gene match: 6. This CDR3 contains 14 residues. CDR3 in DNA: TGTGCCAGTAGCGCGACAGGGGTCGCCGGGGAGCTGTTTTTT. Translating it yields CASSATGVAGELFF.

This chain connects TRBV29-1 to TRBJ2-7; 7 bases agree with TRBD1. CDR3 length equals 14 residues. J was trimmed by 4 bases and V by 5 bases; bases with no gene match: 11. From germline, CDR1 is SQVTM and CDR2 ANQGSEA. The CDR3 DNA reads TGCAGCGTTTCCCTCGGCAGGGGGTCTTACGAGCAGTACTTC. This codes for CSVSLGRGSYEQYF.

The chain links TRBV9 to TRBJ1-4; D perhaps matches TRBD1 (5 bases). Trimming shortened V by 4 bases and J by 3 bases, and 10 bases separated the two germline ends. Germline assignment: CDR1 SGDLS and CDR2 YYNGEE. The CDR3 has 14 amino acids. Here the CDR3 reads CASSRQWANEKLFF. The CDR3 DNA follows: TGTGCCAGCAGCCGACAGTGGGCTAATGAAAAACTGTTTTTT.

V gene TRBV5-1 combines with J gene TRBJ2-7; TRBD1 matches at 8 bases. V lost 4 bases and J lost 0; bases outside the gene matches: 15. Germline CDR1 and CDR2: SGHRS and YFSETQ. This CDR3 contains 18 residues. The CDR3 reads CASSLGYGTGQSSYEQYF. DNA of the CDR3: TGCGCCAGCAGCCTGGGATATGGGACAGGTCAGAGCTCCTACGAGCAGTACTTC. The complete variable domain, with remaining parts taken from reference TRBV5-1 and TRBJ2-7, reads KAGVTQTPRYLIKTRGQQVTLSCSPISGHRSVSWYQQTPGQGLQFLFEYFSETQRNKGNFPGRFSGRQFSNSRSEMNVSTLELGDSALYLCASSLGYGTGQSSYEQYFGPGTRLTVT.